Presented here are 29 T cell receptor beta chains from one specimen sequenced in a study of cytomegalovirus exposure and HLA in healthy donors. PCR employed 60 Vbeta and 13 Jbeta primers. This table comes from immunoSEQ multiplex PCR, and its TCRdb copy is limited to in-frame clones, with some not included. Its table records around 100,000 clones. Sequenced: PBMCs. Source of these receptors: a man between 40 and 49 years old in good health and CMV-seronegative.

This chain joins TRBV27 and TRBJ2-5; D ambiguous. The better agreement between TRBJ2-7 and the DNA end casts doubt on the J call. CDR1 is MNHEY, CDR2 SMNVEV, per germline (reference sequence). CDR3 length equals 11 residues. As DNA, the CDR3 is TGTGCCAGCAGTTCAGGCTACGAGCAGTACTTC. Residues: CASSSGYEQYF.

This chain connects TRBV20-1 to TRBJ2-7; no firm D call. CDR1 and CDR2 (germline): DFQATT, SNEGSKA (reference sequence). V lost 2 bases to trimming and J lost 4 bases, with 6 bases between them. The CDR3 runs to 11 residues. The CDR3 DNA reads TGCAGTGCTAGAAGAGTTTACGAGCAGTACTTC. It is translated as CSARRVYEQYF.

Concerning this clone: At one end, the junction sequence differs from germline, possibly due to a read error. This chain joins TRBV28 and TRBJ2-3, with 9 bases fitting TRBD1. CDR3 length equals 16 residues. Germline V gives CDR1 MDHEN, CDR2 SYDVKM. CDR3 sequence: CASSLLQGARTDTQYF. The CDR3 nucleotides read TGTGCCAGCAGCTTATTACAGGGGGCTAGAACAGATACGCAGTATTTT.

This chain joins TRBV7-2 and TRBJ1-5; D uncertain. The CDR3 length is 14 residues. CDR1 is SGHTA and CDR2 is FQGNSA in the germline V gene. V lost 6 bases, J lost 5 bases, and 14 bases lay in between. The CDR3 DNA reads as TGTGCCAGCAGGGATGTGGCGGCCGATCAGCCCCAGCATTTT. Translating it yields CASRDVAADQPQHF.

CDR3 region: CASSGPVGGGTEAFF. CDR3 in DNA: TGTGCCAGCAGTGGCCCGGTGGGAGGAGGCACTGAAGCTTTCTTT. The V call is TRBV6-1, the J call TRBJ1-1; D gene unclear. Between the trimmed V and J ends, which lost 4 bases and 4 bases, there was a span of 16 bases. Germline values: CDR1 MNHNS, CDR2 SASEGT. This CDR3 region has 15 residues.

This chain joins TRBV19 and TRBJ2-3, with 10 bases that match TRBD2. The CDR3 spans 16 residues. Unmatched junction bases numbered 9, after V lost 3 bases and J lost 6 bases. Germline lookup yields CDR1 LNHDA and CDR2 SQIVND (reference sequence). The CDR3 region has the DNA TGTGCCAGTAGTATGGGAGCGGGAGGGCCAGCGGATACGCAGTATTTT. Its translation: CASSMGAGGPADTQYF.

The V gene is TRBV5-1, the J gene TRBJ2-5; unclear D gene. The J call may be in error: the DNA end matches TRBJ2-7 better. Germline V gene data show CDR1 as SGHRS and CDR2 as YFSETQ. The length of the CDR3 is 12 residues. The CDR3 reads CASSLEFSEQYF. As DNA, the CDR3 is TGCGCCAGCAGCTTGGAATTTTCCGAGCAGTACTTC.

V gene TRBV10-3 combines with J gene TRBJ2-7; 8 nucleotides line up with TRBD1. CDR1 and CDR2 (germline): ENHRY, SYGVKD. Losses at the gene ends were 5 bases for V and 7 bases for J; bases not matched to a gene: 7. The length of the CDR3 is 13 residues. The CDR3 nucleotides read TGTGCCATCAGTACCGACAGGGGTAGAGAGCAGTACTTC. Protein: CAISTDRGREQYF.

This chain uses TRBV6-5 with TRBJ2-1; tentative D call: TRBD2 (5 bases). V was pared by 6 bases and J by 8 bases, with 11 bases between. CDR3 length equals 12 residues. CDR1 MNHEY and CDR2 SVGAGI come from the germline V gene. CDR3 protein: CASSGVRDEQFF. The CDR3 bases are TGTGCCAGCAGCGGGGTGAGGGATGAGCAGTTCTTC.

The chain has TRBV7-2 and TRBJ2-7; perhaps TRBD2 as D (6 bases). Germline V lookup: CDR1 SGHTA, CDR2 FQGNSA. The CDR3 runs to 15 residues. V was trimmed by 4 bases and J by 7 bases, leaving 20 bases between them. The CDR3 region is CASSSRELAGGEQYF. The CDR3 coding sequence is TGTGCCAGCAGCTCCCGGGAACTAGCAGGAGGAGAGCAGTACTTC.

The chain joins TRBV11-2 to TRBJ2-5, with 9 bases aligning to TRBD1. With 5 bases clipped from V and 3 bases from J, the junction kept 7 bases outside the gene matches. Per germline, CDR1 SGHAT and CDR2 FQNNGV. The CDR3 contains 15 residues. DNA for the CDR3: TGTGCCAGCAGCCGAGGGACAGGGTGGGAAGAGACCCAGTACTTC. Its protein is CASSRGTGWEETQYF.

DNA of the CDR3: TGTGCCAGCAGCCGCACAGGGGGCACTGAAGCTTTCTTT. Translation: CASSRTGGTEAFF. V usage is TRBV7-9 and J usage is TRBJ1-1, with 8 positions matching TRBD1. V lost 5 bases to trimming and J lost 4 bases; unmatched junction nucleotides: 3. Per germline, CDR1 SEHNR and CDR2 FQNEAQ (reference sequence). The CDR3 is 13 amino acids.

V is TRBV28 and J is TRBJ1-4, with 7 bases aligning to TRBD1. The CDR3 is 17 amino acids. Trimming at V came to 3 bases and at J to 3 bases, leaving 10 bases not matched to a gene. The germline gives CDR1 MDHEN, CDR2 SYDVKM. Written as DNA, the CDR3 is TGTGCCAGCAGTTTCCACTCTCTCGGGACAGCTAATGAAAAACTGTTTTTT. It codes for CASSFHSLGTANEKLFF.

This CDR3 is CASSGSSGPTEAFF. In DNA form, the CDR3 reads TGTGCCAGCAGCGGATCCTCAGGGCCCACTGAAGCTTTCTTT. The chain has TRBV25-1 and TRBJ1-1; a possible D gene is TRBD1 (5 bases). With 6 bases removed from V and 4 bases from J, the gap between germline ends came to 15 bases. CDR3 length: 14 amino acids. CDR1 and CDR2 from the germline V gene are MGHDK and SYGVNS.

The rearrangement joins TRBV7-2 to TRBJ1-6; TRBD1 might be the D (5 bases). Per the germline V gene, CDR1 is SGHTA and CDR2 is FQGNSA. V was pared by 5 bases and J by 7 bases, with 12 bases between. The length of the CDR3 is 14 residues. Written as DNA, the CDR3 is TGTGCCAGCAGCCCCAGGAGGGGCAATTCACCCCTCCACTTT. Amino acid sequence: CASSPRRGNSPLHF. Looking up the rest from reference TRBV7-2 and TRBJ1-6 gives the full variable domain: GAGVSQSPSNKVTEKGKDVELRCDPISGHTALYWYRQSLGQGLEFLIYFQGNSAPDKSGLPSDRFSAERTGGSVSTLTIQRTQQEDSAVYLCASSPRRGNSPLHFGNGTRLTVT.

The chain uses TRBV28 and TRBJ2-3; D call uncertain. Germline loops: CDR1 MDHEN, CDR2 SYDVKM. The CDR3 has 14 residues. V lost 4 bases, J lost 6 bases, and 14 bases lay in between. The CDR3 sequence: CASSSPPLSDTQYF. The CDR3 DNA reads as TGTGCCAGCAGTTCCCCCCCCCTATCGGATACGCAGTATTTT.

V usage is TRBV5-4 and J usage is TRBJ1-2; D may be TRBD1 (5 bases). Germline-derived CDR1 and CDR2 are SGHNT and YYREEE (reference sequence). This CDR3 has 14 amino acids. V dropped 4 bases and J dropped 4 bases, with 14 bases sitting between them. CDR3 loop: CASSLAGWGYGYTF. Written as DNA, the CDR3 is TGTGCCAGCAGCCTCGCAGGGTGGGGCTATGGCTACACCTTC.

The CDR3 DNA is TGTGCCAGCAGTCCCCCGGGACAGCATAACTATGGCTACACCTTC. Translation: CASSPPGQHNYGYTF. The chain joins TRBV28 to TRBJ1-2, with 7 bases matching TRBD1. The CDR3 extends over 15 amino acids. V dropped 5 bases and J dropped 1; count of bases not matched to a gene: 7. The germline CDR1 and CDR2 sequences are MDHEN and SYDVKM.

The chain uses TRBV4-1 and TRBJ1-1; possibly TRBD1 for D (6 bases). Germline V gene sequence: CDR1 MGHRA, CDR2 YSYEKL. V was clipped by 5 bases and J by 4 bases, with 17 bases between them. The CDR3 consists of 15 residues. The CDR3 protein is CASSYPQGHVTEAFF. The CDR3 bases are TGCGCCAGCAGCTACCCCCAGGGGCACGTCACTGAAGCTTTCTTT.

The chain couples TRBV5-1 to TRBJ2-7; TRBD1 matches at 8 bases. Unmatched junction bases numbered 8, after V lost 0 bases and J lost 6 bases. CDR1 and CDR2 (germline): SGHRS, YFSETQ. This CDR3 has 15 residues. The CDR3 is CASSLGPGGSPEQYF. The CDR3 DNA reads TGCGCCAGCAGCTTGGGGCCAGGGGGCTCCCCCGAGCAGTACTTC.

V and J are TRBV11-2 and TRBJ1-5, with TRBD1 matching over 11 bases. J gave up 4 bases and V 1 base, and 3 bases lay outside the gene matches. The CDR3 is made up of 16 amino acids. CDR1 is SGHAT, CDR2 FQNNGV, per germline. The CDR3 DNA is TGTGCCAGCAGCTTAGGGCGGGACAGGGGGAATCAGCCCCAGCATTTT. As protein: CASSLGRDRGNQPQHF.

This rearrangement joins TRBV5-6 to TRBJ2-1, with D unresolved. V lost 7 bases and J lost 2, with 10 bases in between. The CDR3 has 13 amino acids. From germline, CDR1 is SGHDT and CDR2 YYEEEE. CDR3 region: CASSIKPYNEQFF. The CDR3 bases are TGTGCCAGCTCCATAAAGCCCTACAATGAGCAGTTCTTC.

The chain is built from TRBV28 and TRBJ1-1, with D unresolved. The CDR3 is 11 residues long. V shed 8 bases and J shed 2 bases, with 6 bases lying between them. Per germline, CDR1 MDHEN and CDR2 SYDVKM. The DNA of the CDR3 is TGTGCCAGCGGTAGAAACACTGAAGCTTTCTTT. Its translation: CASGRNTEAFF.

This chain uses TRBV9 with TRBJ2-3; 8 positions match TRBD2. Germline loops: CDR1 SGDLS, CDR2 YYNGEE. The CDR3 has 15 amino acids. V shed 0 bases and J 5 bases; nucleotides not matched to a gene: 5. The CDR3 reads CASSVGGLVLDTQYF. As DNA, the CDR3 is TGTGCCAGCAGCGTAGGGGGACTAGTCCTAGATACGCAGTATTTT. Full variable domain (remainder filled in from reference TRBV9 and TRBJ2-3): DSGVTQTPKHLITATGQRVTLRCSPRSGDLSVYWYQQSLDQGLQFLIQYYNGEERAKGNILERFSAQQFPDLHSELNLSSLELGDSALYFCASSVGGLVLDTQYFGPGTRLTVL.

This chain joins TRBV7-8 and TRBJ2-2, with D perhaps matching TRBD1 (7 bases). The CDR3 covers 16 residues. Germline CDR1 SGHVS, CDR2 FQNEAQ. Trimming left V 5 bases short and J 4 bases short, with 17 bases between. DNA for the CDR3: TGTGCCAGCAGCATCAGACAGGGACTTACCACCGGGGAGCTGTTTTTT. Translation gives CASSIRQGLTTGELFF. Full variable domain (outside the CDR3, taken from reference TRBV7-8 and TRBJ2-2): GAGVSQSPRYKVAKRGQDVALRCDPISGHVSLFWYQQALGQGPEFLTYFQNEAQLDKSGLPSDRFFAERPEGSVSTLKIQRTQQEDSAVYLCASSIRQGLTTGELFFGEGSRLTVL.

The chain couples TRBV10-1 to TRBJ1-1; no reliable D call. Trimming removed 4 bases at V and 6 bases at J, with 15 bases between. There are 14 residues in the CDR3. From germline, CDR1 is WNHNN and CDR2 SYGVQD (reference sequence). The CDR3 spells CASSGGSSGAEAFF. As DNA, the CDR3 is TGCGCCAGCAGTGGAGGTTCTTCCGGGGCTGAAGCTTTCTTT.

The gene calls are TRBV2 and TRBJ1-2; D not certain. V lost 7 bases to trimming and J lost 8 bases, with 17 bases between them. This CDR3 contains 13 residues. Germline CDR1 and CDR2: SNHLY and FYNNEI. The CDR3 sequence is CASIELREQGYTF. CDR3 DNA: TGTGCCAGCATCGAGTTGCGGGAGCAGGGCTACACCTTC.

The CDR3 loop reads CASSLTQVLSNQPQHF. As DNA, the CDR3 is TGTGCCAGCAGTTTAACCCAGGTACTTAGCAATCAGCCCCAGCATTTT. The rearrangement joins TRBV28 to TRBJ1-5; D call uncertain. The CDR3 runs 16 residues. V lost 2 bases and J lost 0, with 11 bases in between. Germline lookup yields CDR1 MDHEN and CDR2 SYDVKM.

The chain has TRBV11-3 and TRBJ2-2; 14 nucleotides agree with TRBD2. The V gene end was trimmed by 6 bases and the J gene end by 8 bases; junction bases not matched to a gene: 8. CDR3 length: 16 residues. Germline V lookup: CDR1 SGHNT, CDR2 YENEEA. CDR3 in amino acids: CASSYWGLAGEGELFF. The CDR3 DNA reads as TGTGCCAGCAGTTACTGGGGACTAGCGGGAGAGGGGGAGCTGTTTTTT.